Shown below are 6 T cell receptor beta chains from a single sample sequenced in a study of vaccination effects on CD4 cells after COVID-19. The antigens for these receptors are not known. The data were produced by immunoSEQ multiplex PCR, yet TCRdb's version contains in-frame clones alone and is incomplete. The sample shows 14,000 or so clones, roughly 80% of them seen only once. ViraFEST assay sequencing came after antigen-specific CD4+ T cells were expanded with viral peptide pools. Subsequent to a culture period of about nine days, CD4+ T cells were isolated. This individual tested PCR-positive for SARS-CoV-2 infection between March and December 2020. Each person got two doses of an mRNA SARS-CoV-2 vaccine, BNT162b2 or mRNA-1273. Here the sequenced sample was CD4+ T cells from PBMCs cultured with HCoV-NL63 spike peptides, taken after COVID-19 vaccination. The receptors shown here come from a human donor who had a prior SARS-CoV-2 infection.

This sequence joins TRBV7-3 and TRBJ2-1; D may correspond to TRBD1 or TRBD2 (6 bases each). Trimming took off 5 bases at V and 1 base at J, with 12 bases between the two ends. The germline V gene has CDR1 SGHTA and CDR2 FQGTGA. The CDR3 runs to 15 residues. Written as DNA, the CDR3 is TGTGCCAGCAGCCTAAGGGGGACTTCCTACAATGAGCAGTTCTTC. Protein: CASSLRGTSYNEQFF.

This clone was detected only a few times. V gene TRBV18 combines with J gene TRBJ2-6; 7 bases map to TRBD1. CDR3 length: 16 amino acids. Trimming at V came to 3 bases and at J to 4 bases, leaving 6 bases not matched to a gene. Per the germline V gene, CDR1 is KGHSH and CDR2 is LQKENI. CDR3 coding DNA: TGTGCCAGCTCACCCTTACAGGGGCTCGGGGCCAACGTCCTGACTTTC. Its protein product is CASSPLQGLGANVLTF.

The chain employs TRBV7-2 and TRBJ1-6; maybe TRBD1 (5 bases). Germline assignment: CDR1 SGHTA and CDR2 FQGNSA. The V and J ends lost 5 bases and 9 bases respectively, with 17 bases between them. The CDR3 runs 15 residues. This chain's CDR3 is CASSPTGPSISPLHF. CDR3 sequence (DNA): TGTGCCAGCAGCCCTACAGGTCCCAGTATTTCACCCCTCCACTTT.

The J gene is TRBJ2-1, the V gene TRBV7-2; the match to TRBD2 covers 16 bases. The CDR3 length is 19 residues. J was trimmed by 0 bases and V by 1 base; bases with no gene match: 3. Germline V CDR1 and CDR2: SGHTA, FQGNSA. The CDR3, as DNA: TGTGCCAGCAGCTTAGTTGGGACTAGCGGGGGGGCCTCCTACAATGAGCAGTTCTTC. Translated: CASSLVGTSGGASYNEQFF.

The J gene is TRBJ2-3, the V gene TRBV18; D unclear. Germline assignment: CDR1 KGHSH and CDR2 LQKENI. Trimming pared 4 bases from V and 3 bases from J, leaving 14 bases between. This CDR3 region has 15 residues. CDR3 nucleotides: TGTGCCAGCTCACTAGTTTCAGGACCTACAGATACGCAGTATTTT. As protein: CASSLVSGPTDTQYF.

Only one count was recorded for this clone. The chain has TRBV27 and TRBJ2-7, with D hard to call. Trimming removed 0 bases at V and 3 bases at J, with 9 bases between. The CDR3 length is 14 residues. From germline, CDR1 is MNHEY and CDR2 SMNVEV (reference sequence). In DNA form, the CDR3 reads TGTGCCAGCAGTTTATCGGCCCTAGGCTACGAGCAGTACTTC. This encodes CASSLSALGYEQYF.